These 10 T cell receptor beta chains share one sample of origin, sequenced in a study of regulatory T cells in long-lasting Graves disease. CDR3 regions were amplified by Arm-PCR using iRepertoire HTBI primers to build TCR beta libraries. TCRdb re-called the multiplex PCR reads with MiXCR, one entry per CDR3 protein. The data show under 700,000 distinct CDR3 sequences, approximately 16% seen once. Time point of the sample: newly diagnosed GD, antithyroid drugs for less than 3 months. The TCR library was prepared using RNA isolated from PBMCs. Another study also made use of these data, one on T cells in Graves' hyperthyroidism and ophthalmopathy.

The material was peripheral blood mononuclear cells (PBMCs), obtained at new diagnosis, from a patient treated with antithyroid drugs. Every receptor here comes from a middle-aged woman with Graves disease.

This clonotype has only a few counts. This sequence joins TRBV12-3 or TRBV12-4 and TRBJ1-1, with D possibly being TRBD1 (5 bases). Trimming took 5 bases from V and 2 from J, leaving 15 bases between them. The CDR3 covers 15 residues. CDR3 residues: CASSEMGVGNTEAFF. DNA of the CDR3: TGTGCCAGCAGTGAAATGGGGGTGGGAAACACTGAAGCTTTCTTT.

This clonotype was seen many times. This chain joins TRBV12-3 or TRBV12-4 and TRBJ2-7; D possibly uses TRBD1 or TRBD2 (6 bases each). This CDR3 has 14 amino acids. The V gene lost 7 bases and the J gene lost 4 bases, with 17 bases spanning the gap. The CDR3 DNA reads TGTGCCAGCACGCTAAGCGGAGGGGGGTACGAGCAGTACTTC. It is translated as CASTLSGGGYEQYF.

In its sample, this clonotype was seen once. This CDR3 is missing its conserved last phenylalanine or tryptophan, likely due to a read error. The chain combines TRBV29-1 with TRBJ1-6; perhaps TRBD1 as D (5 bases). Germline values: CDR1 SQVTM, CDR2 ANQGSEA. The CDR3 sequence is 13 residues long. V lost 4 bases, J lost 7 bases, and 11 bases lay in between. The CDR3 sequence: CSVAWGENSPLHL. CDR3 nucleotide sequence: TGCAGCGTTGCGTGGGGGGAAAATTCACCCCTCCACCTT.

This clonotype was picked up many times. This chain links TRBV6-1 with TRBJ1-1; possibly TRBD1 for D (6 bases). Trimming pared 8 bases from V and 6 bases from J, leaving 22 bases between. Germline-derived CDR1 and CDR2 are MNHNS and SASEGT. The CDR3 has 15 residues. The CDR3 reads CASYGGTLIDAEAFF. The CDR3 region has the DNA TGTGCCAGCTATGGCGGGACACTTATTGACGCTGAAGCTTTCTTT.

This clonotype was detected only a few times. The rearrangement links TRBV12-3 or TRBV12-4 to TRBJ2-2; 8 nucleotides align to TRBD1. The CDR3 is 14 amino acids. The V and J ends lost 8 bases and 6 bases, in that order; junction bases with no gene match: 8. CDR3 coding DNA: TGTGCCAGCGGGACACGGACAGGGTCCGGGGAGCTGTTTTTT. Translating gives CASGTRTGSGELFF.

Comment on this clonotype: One junction end does not reproduce the germline sequence, and a read error may be involved. V is TRBV10-3 and J is TRBJ1-3, with D possibly matching TRBD1 (6 bases). The CDR3 extends over 14 amino acids. Looked up from germline, CDR1 is ENHRY and CDR2 is SYGVKD. This chain's CDR3 is CAIRSGASGNTIYF. In DNA form, the CDR3 reads TGTGCCATCAGATCAGGGGCCTCTGGAAACACCATTTATTTT.

The sample holds a few counts of this clonotype. J is TRBJ2-7 and V is TRBV13; D remains ambiguous. The CDR3 is made up of 16 amino acids. Trimming took 1 base from V and 2 from J, leaving 15 bases between them. Looked up from germline, CDR1 is PRHDT and CDR2 is FYEKMQ (reference sequence). The DNA of the CDR3 is TGTGCCAGCAGCTTAGTTATTCGGGCAGGTACCTACGAGCAGTACTTC. Protein product: CASSLVIRAGTYEQYF.

This clonotype came up many times. V gene TRBV7-9 combines with J gene TRBJ1-1; D ambiguous. CDR1 and CDR2 (germline): SEHNR, FQNEAQ (reference sequence). The CDR3 has 13 amino acids. V was cut by 4 bases and J by 0 bases, with 6 bases left in between. The CDR3 nucleotides are TGTGCCAGCAGCTCCCAGGTGAACACTGAAGCTTTCTTT. It encodes CASSSQVNTEAFF.

In this sample, this clonotype turned up many times. The rearrangement links TRBV12-3 or TRBV12-4 to TRBJ1-4, with D tentatively TRBD1 (6 bases). The CDR3 spans 19 residues. With 6 bases removed from V and 2 bases from J, the gap between germline ends came to 25 bases. This chain's CDR3 is CASSLGAFGSSRTNEKLFF. The CDR3 DNA sequence: TGTGCCAGCAGCCTGGGGGCATTCGGGTCGAGTAGGACTAATGAAAAACTGTTTTTT.

This chain uses TRBV6-1 with TRBJ2-7, with TRBD1 matching over 7 bases. Germline trimming cut 6 bases from V and 6 bases from J; bases unmatched to any gene: 8. The length of the CDR3 is 13 residues. CDR1 and CDR2 (germline): MNHNS, SASEGT. CDR3 amino acids: CASRQGIVGEQYF. The CDR3 nucleotides are TGTGCCAGCAGACAGGGGATAGTAGGCGAGCAGTACTTC.